The 29 T cell receptor beta chains reported below all come from one sample, sequenced in a study of T cells in Graves' hyperthyroidism and ophthalmopathy. Amplification of TCR beta CDR3 regions was performed using RNA transcripts as template. An initial round of RT-PCR targeting the TCR CDR3 relied on the HTBI primer set. TCRdb fed the multiplex PCR reads into MiXCR, producing one record per CDR3 protein. This table has roughly 570,000 distinct CDR3 sequences, approximately 14% appearing once. Input material: blood. The receptors stem from a woman younger than 45 with Graves' hyperthyroidism.

This clonotype has ten or more counts. This CDR3 reads CASSPSQQGVGEKLFF. The CDR3 DNA sequence: TGTGCCAGCTCACCGAGTCAACAGGGCGTGGGTGAAAAACTGTTTTTT. The chain carries TRBV18 and TRBJ1-4, with a possible D match to TRBD1 (6 bases). Germline CDR1 KGHSH, CDR2 LQKENI. With 3 bases removed from V and 7 bases from J, the gap between germline ends came to 18 bases. The CDR3 is made up of 16 amino acids. The whole variable domain, filled in from reference TRBV18 and TRBJ1-4, reads NAGVMQNPRHLVRRRGQEARLRCSPMKGHSHVYWYRQLPEEGLKFMVYLQKENIIDESGMPKERFSAEFPKEGPSILRIQQVVRGDSAAYFCASSPSQQGVGEKLFFGSGTQLSVL.

The rearrangement links TRBV12-3 or TRBV12-4 to TRBJ2-1; perhaps TRBD1 as D (6 bases). V was shortened by 1 base and J by 7 bases, with 11 bases between the two germline ends. The CDR3 covers 14 residues. The CDR3 nucleotides read TGTGCCAGCAGTTTAGTCCAGGGGAAGAATGAGCAGTTCTTC. Translated: CASSLVQGKNEQFF.

In its sample, this clonotype was seen a few times. V gene TRBV12-5 combines with J gene TRBJ2-1; TRBD1 matches at 7 bases. The J segment lost 6 bases and the V segment lost 3 bases, leaving 11 bases of the junction unmatched. The CDR3 totals 16 residues. Germline CDR1 and CDR2: LGHNT and FRNRAP. The CDR3 nucleotides read TGTGCTAGTGGTTTCCCCAAGACAGGGAATGTCAATGAGCAGTTCTTC. Translated, it gives CASGFPKTGNVNEQFF.

Only a few counts were recorded for this clonotype. The chain recombines TRBV5-6 with TRBJ2-7; 7 positions agree with TRBD1. The germline gives CDR1 SGHDT, CDR2 YYEEEE. This CDR3 is built from 13 residues. The V and J ends lost 9 bases and 4 bases, in that order; junction bases with no gene match: 10. CDR3 sequence (DNA): TGTGCCACCACCCGGGGCAGGGGGTACGAGCAGTACTTC. It translates to CATTRGRGYEQYF.

This clonotype was detected ten times or more. This chain links TRBV7-8 with TRBJ2-1; D may be TRBD2 (5 bases). Germline V gives CDR1 SGHVS, CDR2 FQNEAQ. V shed 0 bases and J shed 9 bases, with 6 bases lying between them. The CDR3 contains 12 residues. In nucleotides, the CDR3 is TGTGCCAGCAGCTTAGCGGGAGTTGAGCAGTTCTTC. Its translation is CASSLAGVEQFF.

The chain recombines TRBV27 with TRBJ2-3; D gene uncertain. V lost 9 bases and J 5 bases, leaving 6 bases between the germline ends. CDR3 length: 10 residues. CDR1 is MNHEY, CDR2 SMNVEV, per germline (reference sequence). As DNA, the CDR3 is TGTGCCAGTTTCCGAGATACGCAGTATTTT. Residues: CASFRDTQYF.

This clonotype was found many times. This chain joins TRBV18 and TRBJ2-6; a possible D gene is TRBD1 (6 bases). This CDR3 spans 15 amino acids. The ends were cut back, 3 bases at V and 0 bases at J, with 6 bases in the middle. The germline gives CDR1 KGHSH, CDR2 LQKENI. CDR3 DNA: TGTGCCAGCTCACCCAGGGGCTCTGGGGCCAACGTCCTGACTTTC. It yields the protein CASSPRGSGANVLTF.

This clonotype showed up many times. V and J are TRBV10-3 and TRBJ2-1; the match to TRBD2 covers 12 bases. This CDR3 spans 18 amino acids. V lost 0 bases, J lost 4 bases, and 7 bases stayed unmatched. The germline V gene has CDR1 ENHRY and CDR2 SYGVKD. In nucleotides, the CDR3 is TGTGCCATCAGTGAGTCCGCGATCGGGACTAGCGGGTACAATGAGCAGTTCTTC. It translates to CAISESAIGTSGYNEQFF.

This clonotype was recorded at least ten times. V and J are TRBV29-1 and TRBJ1-1; D unresolved. The CDR3 covers 13 residues. Trimming stripped 4 bases from V and 1 base from J, with 10 bases between. CDR1 SQVTM and CDR2 ANQGSEA come from the germline V gene. The CDR3 loop is CSVAVGGNTEAFF. CDR3 in DNA: TGCAGCGTTGCGGTCGGAGGGAACACTGAAGCTTTCTTT.

Ten or more counts support this clonotype. The CDR3 sequence: CSAQGGIMVDTQYF. The CDR3 DNA sequence: TGCAGTGCCCAGGGTGGTATAATGGTGGATACGCAGTATTTT. The rearrangement links TRBV20-1 to TRBJ2-3; a weak D match, TRBD1 (5 bases). This CDR3 comprises 14 residues. Deletions cut 6 bases from V and 6 bases from J, with 19 bases between. Germline-derived CDR1 and CDR2 are DFQATT and SNEGSKA (reference sequence).

Points on this clonotype: Mismatch with germline at one junction end may stem from a read error. The chain couples TRBV12-3 or TRBV12-4 to TRBJ1-1, with a possible D match to TRBD1 (5 bases). The CDR3 is 13 amino acids. The CDR3: CASSPEGLGPSIF. CDR3 sequence (DNA): TGTGCCAGCAGTCCCGAAGGTTTGGGACCGTCTATCTTT.

This clonotype was counted between two and nine times. V usage is TRBV10-1 and J usage is TRBJ2-1; TRBD2 aligns across 8 bases. V was pared by 7 bases and J by 4 bases, with 12 bases of the junction left unmatched. CDR3 length: 16 amino acids. Germline-derived CDR1 and CDR2 are WNHNN and SYGVQD (reference sequence). CDR3 in amino acids: CASTRSSGGRYNEQFF. For the CDR3, the DNA is TGCGCCAGCACACGTTCGTCCGGCGGGAGGTACAATGAGCAGTTCTTC.

This clonotype was observed a few times. The rearrangement uses TRBV6-5 and TRBJ2-1, with no clear D. CDR1 MNHEY and CDR2 SVGAGI come from the germline V gene. Trimming pared 2 bases from V and 12 bases from J, leaving 14 bases between. This CDR3 has 13 amino acids. CDR3 protein: CASSYQLEERQFF. As DNA, the CDR3 is TGTGCCAGCAGTTACCAGTTAGAGGAACGGCAGTTCTTC.

At least ten counts were recorded for this clonotype. V gene TRBV20-1 combines with J gene TRBJ1-1; 9 positions match TRBD1. V trimming: 0 bases; J trimming: 0 bases; junction bases outside the gene matches: 2. The CDR3 is made up of 15 amino acids. From germline, CDR1 is DFQATT and CDR2 SNEGSKA (reference sequence). In nucleotides, the CDR3 is TGCAGTGCTAGAGATCGGGACAGGGTGAACACTGAAGCTTTCTTT. Residues: CSARDRDRVNTEAFF.

About this clonotype itself: This could be a read error, since a much larger clone is one nucleotide away. J is TRBJ2-6 and V is TRBV12-3 or TRBV12-4; D unclear. Trimming removed 7 bases at V and 0 bases at J, with 19 bases between. CDR3 size: 18 residues. CDR3 residues: CASTPQRGWNSGANVLTF. The CDR3 bases are TGTGCCAGCACCCCGCAACGTGGGTGGAACTCTGGGGCCAACGTCCTGACTTTC.

The chain links TRBV20-1 to TRBJ2-5; 11 nucleotides match TRBD2. V shed 0 bases, J shed 5 bases, and the junction held 2 bases outside the gene matches. CDR1 is DFQATT, CDR2 SNEGSKA, per germline (reference sequence). The CDR3 has 14 amino acids. The DNA for the CDR3 is TGCAGTGCTAGAGATCGGACTAGCGGGGAGACCCAGTACTTC. Its protein product is CSARDRTSGETQYF.

This clonotype appeared many times. The chain combines TRBV28 with TRBJ1-4; tentatively, D is TRBD1 (6 bases). V was cut by 2 bases and J by 7 bases, with 11 bases left in between. CDR3 length: 14 residues. The V gene's germline CDR1 is MDHEN and CDR2 SYDVKM. The chain's CDR3 is CASSLEGVGEKLFF. CDR3 coding DNA: TGTGCCAGCAGTTTAGAGGGGGTTGGTGAAAAACTGTTTTTT.

The table lists this clonotype with many counts. V usage is TRBV7-3 and J usage is TRBJ2-3; D unresolved. Trimming took off 1 base at V and 2 bases at J, with 10 bases between the two ends. The CDR3 loop spans 15 amino acids. Germline lookup yields CDR1 SGHTA and CDR2 FQGTGA. The CDR3 DNA sequence: TGTGCCAGCAGCTTAAACCCGCTAGACACAGATACGCAGTATTTT. This gives the protein CASSLNPLDTDTQYF.

The chain joins TRBV19 to TRBJ1-1; the D gene is possibly TRBD1 (5 bases). Germline CDR1 and CDR2: LNHDA and SQIVND (reference sequence). V lost 3 bases and J 4 bases, leaving 15 bases between the germline ends. The CDR3 is made up of 15 amino acids. CDR3 sequence: CASSILGNQGTEAFF. CDR3 nucleotides: TGTGCCAGTAGTATTCTTGGGAATCAGGGCACTGAAGCTTTCTTT.

In DNA form, the CDR3 reads TGCGCCAGCAGGACCCCCGGGACTGCCTACAATGAGCAGTTCTTC. Encoded protein: CASRTPGTAYNEQFF. The chain has TRBV5-1 and TRBJ2-1, with a tentative D call TRBD2 (6 bases). This CDR3 comprises 15 residues. CDR1 is SGHRS and CDR2 is YFSETQ in the germline V gene. V lost 5 bases and J lost 2, with 14 bases in between.

This clonotype showed up just a few times. The J gene is TRBJ1-1, the V gene TRBV10-2; maybe TRBD1 (5 bases). V was pared by 4 bases and J by 2 bases, with 8 bases between. Germline values: CDR1 WSHSY, CDR2 SAAADI. This CDR3 comprises 13 residues. CDR3 amino acids: CASSGWDNTEAFF. In nucleotides, the CDR3 is TGCGCCAGCAGTGGGTGGGACAACACTGAAGCTTTCTTT.

CDR3: CASNTGGTGELFF. CDR3 coding DNA: TGTGCCAGCAATACAGGGGGCACCGGGGAGCTGTTTTTT. The chain combines TRBV27 with TRBJ2-2, with 8 bases aligning to TRBD1. The V gene end was trimmed by 7 bases and the J gene end by 4 bases; junction bases not matched to a gene: 2. Germline V CDR1 and CDR2: MNHEY, SMNVEV (reference sequence). The CDR3 runs to 13 residues.

The chain couples TRBV4-1 to TRBJ1-5; D ambiguous. Germline CDR1 reads MGHRA; CDR2 reads YSYEKL. The V and J ends lost 4 bases and 5 bases respectively, with 15 bases between them. This CDR3 has 15 amino acids. Here the CDR3 DNA reads TGCGCCAGCAGCCCGACCCCGGAAAAGTATCAGCCCCAGCATTTT. Encoded protein: CASSPTPEKYQPQHF.

This clonotype showed up many times. The chain couples TRBV3-1 to TRBJ2-1, with 8 bases that match TRBD2. The CDR3 length is 15 residues. Germline lookup yields CDR1 LGHDT and CDR2 YNNKEL (reference sequence). Unmatched junction bases numbered 8, after V lost 6 bases and J lost 4 bases. The CDR3 DNA follows: TGTGCCAGCAGTCCGGATGGCGGGAGGTACAATGAGCAGTTCTTC. Its protein product is CASSPDGGRYNEQFF.

The table lists this clonotype with many counts. V and J are TRBV7-2 and TRBJ2-7; a weak D match, TRBD1 (5 bases). V was shortened by 1 base and J by 5 bases, with 12 bases between the two germline ends. CDR1 and CDR2 (germline): SGHTA, FQGNSA. This CDR3 is built from 14 residues. The CDR3 DNA reads as TGTGCCAGCAGCTTAGAAAGGGGTGTCCACGAGCAGTACTTC. Translating it yields CASSLERGVHEQYF.

This clonotype was counted a few times. The gene calls are TRBV6-1 and TRBJ1-2; possible D gene TRBD1, 6 bases. Trimming removed 4 bases at V and 4 bases at J, with 16 bases between. Germline V gene lookup returns CDR1 MNHNS and CDR2 SASEGT. The CDR3 covers 15 residues. CDR3 DNA sequence: TGTGCCAGCAGTGGAAGGGGGGCCCCGGGCTATGGCTACACCTTC. It is translated as CASSGRGAPGYGYTF.

This clonotype showed up just a few times. An end of the junction differs from the germline gene, which may be a read error. V and J are TRBV27 and TRBJ2-7, with a tentative D call TRBD2 (7 bases). Germline CDR1 reads MNHEY; CDR2 reads SMNVEV (reference sequence). The CDR3 length is 14 residues. The CDR3 DNA reads as TGTGCCAACAGTTTAAGGGGGGAGGGCTACGAGCAGTACTTC. Protein: CANSLRGEGYEQYF.

The chain combines TRBV12-5 with TRBJ1-1; D not resolved. V gave up 5 bases and J gave up 5 bases, with 15 bases separating them. In germline, CDR1 is LGHNT, CDR2 FRNRAP. CDR3 length equals 14 residues. As DNA, the CDR3 is TGTGCTAGTGGTGCCCCCAGGTTAAGGACTGAAGCTTTCTTT. Amino acids: CASGAPRLRTEAFF. Using reference TRBV12-5 and TRBJ1-1 for the parts outside the CDR3, the full variable domain is DARVTQTPRHKVTEMGQEVTMRCQPILGHNTVFWYRQTMMQGLELLAYFRNRAPLDDSGMPKDRFSAEMPDATLATLKIQPSEPRDSAVYFCASGAPRLRTEAFFGQGTRLTVV.

The V gene is TRBV15, the J gene TRBJ2-1; 7 bases agree with TRBD1. Germline CDR1 LNHNV, CDR2 YYDKDF (reference sequence). The V and J ends lost 4 bases and 7 bases, in that order; junction bases with no gene match: 10. This CDR3 comprises 15 residues. The CDR3 spells CATSIAQGRMNEQFF. DNA of the CDR3: TGTGCCACCAGCATCGCACAGGGGCGCATGAATGAGCAGTTCTTC.